The present entry profiles one T cell receptor (beta chain) with its context. Its antigen is still unknown. PCR used 60 Vbeta primers and 13 Jbeta primers. Some clones are missing from TCRdb's copy, which holds only in-frame ones; the method was immunoSEQ multiplex PCR. The data contain 150,000 or so clones, 80% of them seen just once; the ten biggest clones take up roughly 5.3%. V lost 7 bases and J 4 bases, leaving 24 bases between the germline ends. Germline CDR1 and CDR2: SNHLY and FYNNEI. This CDR3 is 17 amino acids long. These data come from a study of cytomegalovirus exposure and HLA in healthy donors. Study-wide results and caveats: Sequencing likely produced, as an artifact, a cluster of highly shared sequence variants. Confirmation in vitro established that a few CMV-associated chains were specific for CMV antigens. Excluded: some indistinguishable V segments such as TRBV6-2 and TRBV6-3. Previously analyzed data showed that most TCR beta V segments were productive at a frequency of about 87% or about 30%.

The sequence came from a woman aged 35 to 49 in good health and CMV-seropositive. Specimen: PBMCs. The V and J genes are TRBV2 and TRBJ2-3; TRBD2 is a possible D gene (6 bases). CDR3 coding DNA: TGTGCCAGCACGGAGTGGCGGGGTGGGGCCGGGGCAGATACGCAGTATTTT. This encodes CASTEWRGGAGADTQYF.